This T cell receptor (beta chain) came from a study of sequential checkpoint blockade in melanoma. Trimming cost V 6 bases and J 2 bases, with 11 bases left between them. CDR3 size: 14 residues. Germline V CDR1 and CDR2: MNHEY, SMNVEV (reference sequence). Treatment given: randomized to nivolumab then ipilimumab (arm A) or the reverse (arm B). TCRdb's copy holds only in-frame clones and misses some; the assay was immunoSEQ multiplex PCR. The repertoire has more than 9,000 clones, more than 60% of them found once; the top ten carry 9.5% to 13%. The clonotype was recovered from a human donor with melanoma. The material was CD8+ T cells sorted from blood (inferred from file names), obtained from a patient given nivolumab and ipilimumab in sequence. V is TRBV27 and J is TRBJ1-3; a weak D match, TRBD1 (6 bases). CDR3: CASRQGWPGNTIYF. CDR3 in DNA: TGTGCCAGCAGGCAGGGGTGGCCTGGAAACACCATATATTTT.